A selection of T cell receptor beta chains follows, all from one sample in a study of CD8 T cells in ankylosing spondylitis. TCRdb fed the 5' RACE reads into MiXCR, producing one record per CDR3 protein. The sample lists about 540,000 distinct CDR3 sequences, 12% seen once, with under 7.5% in the top ten. Material: blood, either unsorted or a sorted T cell fraction (not recorded which). The source of these receptors is a male donor with ankylosing spondylitis. CDR3s include the opening cysteine and the closing phenylalanine or tryptophan. Fields, in order: clone size, D gene, J gene, V gene, CDR3 protein, CDR3 DNA. A D gene is named only where the DNA matches it firmly. Size is omitted from some rows. Given values are once, few, many or a class for expanded clones.

NA | NA | TRBJ1-1 | TRBV6-1 | CASREGTEAFF | TGTGCCAGCAGGGAGGGGACTGAAGCTTTCTTT
few | TRBD2 | TRBJ2-1 | TRBV7-2 | CASSPLAGVGYNEQFF | TGTGCCAGCAGCCCCCTAGCGGGAGTGGGTTACAATGAGCAGTTCTTC
few | TRBD1 | TRBJ2-3 | TRBV5-1 | CASSWGTATDTQYF | TGCGCCAGCAGCTGGGGGACAGCGACAGATACGCAGTATTTT
few | NA | TRBJ1-2 | TRBV5-6 | CASSLIETDYYGYTF | TGTGCCAGCAGCTTAATTGAGACGGACTACTATGGCTACACCTTC
few | NA | TRBJ2-1 | TRBV24-1 | CATSDLGRGYNEQFF | TGTGCCACCAGTGATTTGGGCAGGGGCTACAATGAGCAGTTCTTC
many | NA | TRBJ2-3 | TRBV4-1 | CASSQDHPTSDTQYF | TGCGCCAGCAGCCAAGATCATCCCACCTCCGATACGCAGTATTTT
few | NA | TRBJ2-5 | TRBV7-9 | CASSLLGRDIQETQYF | TGTGCCAGCAGCTTACTTGGGCGGGACATCCAAGAGACCCAGTACTTC
few | TRBD1 | TRBJ1-5 | TRBV19 | CASSTTGTGRQPQHF | TGTGCCAGTAGTACGACCGGGACAGGTCGTCAGCCCCAGCATTTT
few | TRBD2 | TRBJ2-2 | TRBV9 | CASSVSGSIVTGELFF | TGTGCCAGCAGCGTTAGCGGGAGTATTGTCACCGGGGAGCTGTTTTTT
few | TRBD1 | TRBJ1-1 | TRBV10-3 | CANQGGAMNTEAFF | TGTGCCAACCAGGGGGGCGCAATGAACACTGAAGCTTTCTTT
once | TRBD1 | TRBJ1-5 | TRBV20-1 | CSANRQGAYNQPQHF | TGCAGTGCAAACCGACAGGGGGCTTACAATCAGCCCCAGCATTTT
few | NA | TRBJ2-5 | TRBV5-1 | CASSLRRPVGKSETQYF | TGCGCCAGCAGCTTGAGGCGTCCAGTCGGGAAGTCAGAGACCCAGTACTTC
NA | NA | TRBJ2-1 | TRBV29-1 | CSVARRQDNEQFF | TGCAGCGTTGCTCGACGGCAAGACAATGAGCAGTTCTTC
few | TRBD2 | TRBJ2-1 | TRBV5-1 | CASSLAGLVNEQFF | TGCGCCAGCAGCTTGGCCGGACTAGTCAATGAGCAGTTCTTC
few | NA | TRBJ1-1 | TRBV5-1 | CASSPRVRMNTEAFF | TGCGCCAGCAGCCCGAGGGTCCGAATGAACACTGAAGCTTTCTTT
many | NA | TRBJ2-3 | TRBV7-2 | CASSLGPGTGYTQYF | TGTGCCAGCAGCTTAGGTCCTGGGACTGGGTATACGCAGTATTTT
few | NA | TRBJ2-3 | TRBV20-1 | CSAPRGAKTDTQYF | TGCAGTGCTCCCAGGGGGGCCAAGACAGATACGCAGTATTTT
NA | NA | TRBJ1-2 | TRBV24-1 | CATSGGNYGYTF | TGTGCCACCTCGGGGGGTAACTATGGCTACACCTTC
NA | NA | TRBJ1-1 | TRBV5-5 | CASSLWGADTEAFF | TGTGCCAGCAGCTTATGGGGGGCGGACACTGAAGCTTTCTTT
many | NA | TRBJ2-1 | TRBV6-5 | CASSYGGEQFF | TGTGCCAGCAGTTACGGTGGTGAGCAGTTCTTC
NA | TRBD2 | TRBJ2-7 | TRBV11-2 | CASSPRSGLAGGRHEQYF | TGTGCCAGCAGCCCCCGATCGGGACTAGCGGGAGGGAGGCACGAGCAGTACTTC
many | NA | TRBJ1-1 | TRBV12-3/TRBV12-4 | CASSWNGGTEAFF | TGTGCCAGCAGTTGGAACGGCGGCACTGAAGCTTTCTTT
few | NA | TRBJ2-1 | TRBV29-1 | CSVGLVVFDEQFF | TGCAGCGTTGGACTAGTGGTGTTCGATGAGCAGTTCTTC